The present T cell receptor (beta chain) was sequenced within a study of T cell responses to AZD1222 COVID-19 vaccine. Using immunoSEQ multiplex PCR, the repertoire was profiled, and TCRdb retains in-frame clones only, with some absent. The sample gives fewer than 120,000 clones, approximately 90% of which show up once; about 8.3% is in the top ten. Between the trimmed V and J ends, which lost 0 bases and 0 bases, there was a span of 12 bases. Germline V gene sequence: CDR1 SGHNT, CDR2 YYREEE (reference sequence). The CDR3 has 17 residues. This specimen consisted of peripheral blood, obtained on day 0 of AZD1222 vaccination. This TCR derives from an adult in good health. J is TRBJ2-2 and V is TRBV5-4, with TRBD2 as a possible D gene (6 bases). In DNA, the CDR3 is TGTGCCAGCAGCTTGGATTCAGGGACTGCGAACACCGGGGAGCTGTTTTTT. This codes for CASSLDSGTANTGELFF.